The 14 T cell receptor beta chains below were found in one sample sequenced in a study of siplizumab effects on memory and regulatory T cells. Only in-frame clones appear in the TCRdb table, and some are missing; sequencing was by immunoSEQ multiplex PCR. This sample has under 110,000 clones; 85% to 95% occur once, and the top ten carry around 13%. Sequenced: non-Treg CD4+ T cells sorted from blood. The receptors shown here come from a human donor in good health.

This rearrangement joins TRBV7-8 to TRBJ2-1, with 12 bases identical to TRBD2. The V gene end was trimmed by 5 bases and the J gene end by 0 bases; junction bases not matched to a gene: 11. CDR1 and CDR2 from the germline V gene are SGHVS and FQNEAQ. The CDR3 has 19 residues. CDR3 protein: CASSQTSGRSYSSYNEQFF. CDR3 sequence (DNA): TGTGCCAGCAGCCAAACTAGCGGGAGGTCGTATAGCTCCTACAATGAGCAGTTCTTC. The full variable domain, rest sourced from reference TRBV7-8 and TRBJ2-1, is GAGVSQSPRYKVAKRGQDVALRCDPISGHVSLFWYQQALGQGPEFLTYFQNEAQLDKSGLPSDRFFAERPEGSVSTLKIQRTQQEDSAVYLCASSQTSGRSYSSYNEQFFGPGTRLTVL.

This CDR3 reads CSVGGGLLAKNIQYF. CDR3 DNA sequence: TGCAGCGTTGGGGGGGGACTCCTAGCCAAAAACATTCAGTACTTC. The chain uses TRBV29-1 and TRBJ2-4, with 7 nucleotides matching TRBD2. Germline V gene lookup returns CDR1 SQVTM and CDR2 ANQGSEA. Germline trimming cut 4 bases from V and 0 bases from J; bases unmatched to any gene: 6. The CDR3 is 15 residues long.

The chain recombines TRBV7-6 with TRBJ2-7; TRBD2 aligns across 9 bases. The CDR3 is 16 amino acids. With V trimmed by 5 bases and J by 6 bases, 14 bases remained unmatched. From germline, CDR1 is SGHVS and CDR2 FNYEAQ. The CDR3 DNA follows: TGTGCCAGCAGCGCTACTAGCGGGCCCGAATCGGGCGAGCAGTACTTC. This sequence encodes CASSATSGPESGEQYF. Full variable domain (remainder filled in from reference TRBV7-6 and TRBJ2-7): GAGVSQSPRYKVTKRGQDVALRCDPISGHVSLYWYRQALGQGPEFLTYFNYEAQQDKSGLPNDRFSAERPEGSISTLTIQRTEQRDSAMYRCASSATSGPESGEQYFGPGTRLTVT.

The chain employs TRBV10-1 and TRBJ2-3; unclear D gene. The germline gives CDR1 WNHNN, CDR2 SYGVQD (reference sequence). Trimming left V 4 bases short and J 4 bases short, with 6 bases between. This CDR3 comprises 12 residues. CDR3 nucleotide sequence: TGCGCCAGCAGTGCCGAGTCAGATACGCAGTATTTT. It is translated as CASSAESDTQYF.

The chain combines TRBV29-1 with TRBJ2-1; D remains ambiguous. Trimming removed 7 bases at V and 7 bases at J, with 14 bases between. The germline CDR1 and CDR2 sequences are SQVTM and ANQGSEA. This CDR3 is built from 12 residues. The CDR3 nucleotides read TGCAGCGCCGAGCTGGGTGGTAATGAGCAGTTCTTC. Translated: CSAELGGNEQFF.

V gene TRBV7-3 combines with J gene TRBJ2-2, with no clear D. Germline V gene sequence: CDR1 SGHTA, CDR2 FQGTGA. This CDR3 is built from 14 residues. The ends were cut back, 4 bases at V and 0 bases at J, with 6 bases in the middle. The CDR3 DNA is TGTGCCAGCAGCTCCGTCGCGAACACCGGGGAGCTGTTTTTT. Its translation is CASSSVANTGELFF.

The rearrangement links TRBV7-9 to TRBJ2-2; D is undetermined. CDR1 and CDR2 (germline): SEHNR, FQNEAQ (reference sequence). Trimming removed 3 bases at V and 5 bases at J, with 7 bases between. This CDR3 is built from 13 residues. In DNA, the CDR3 is TGTGCCAGCAGCTTGGTAGAGACCGGGGAGCTGTTTTTT. Its protein is CASSLVETGELFF.

The gene calls are TRBV5-1 and TRBJ2-1, with D unclear. Germline V gene sequence: CDR1 SGHRS, CDR2 YFSETQ. Between the trimmed V and J ends, which lost 0 bases and 3 bases, there was a span of 7 bases. The length of the CDR3 is 14 residues. CDR3: CASSLDRSYNEQFF. CDR3 coding DNA: TGCGCCAGCAGCTTGGACCGCAGCTACAATGAGCAGTTCTTC.

V is TRBV19 and J is TRBJ2-5; 8 positions match TRBD2. V shed 3 bases and J 2 bases; nucleotides not matched to a gene: 5. Per the germline V gene, CDR1 is LNHDA and CDR2 is SQIVND (reference sequence). This CDR3 spans 15 amino acids. CDR3 coding DNA: TGTGCCAGTAGTATTGGCGGGAGGCATCAAGAGACCCAGTACTTC. It specifies CASSIGGRHQETQYF.

V gene TRBV7-6 combines with J gene TRBJ1-2, with D uncertain. Germline V gene lookup returns CDR1 SGHVS and CDR2 FNYEAQ. V lost 4 bases and J 8 bases, leaving 14 bases between the germline ends. The CDR3 spans 13 residues. CDR3 sequence: CASSSYGVAGYTF. In nucleotides, the CDR3 is TGTGCCAGCAGCTCGTACGGGGTTGCAGGCTACACCTTC.

This clone was detected once. The chain employs TRBV7-2 and TRBJ1-1; D call uncertain. The V end lost 3 bases, the J end lost 0 bases, and 5 bases lay between the germline ends. The CDR3 consists of 13 residues. Germline-derived CDR1 and CDR2 are SGHTA and FQGNSA. The CDR3 nucleotides read TGTGCCAGCAGCTTGATGGTGAACACTGAAGCTTTCTTT. It translates to CASSLMVNTEAFF.

This clone showed up just once. This rearrangement joins TRBV6-5 to TRBJ2-3, with 12 positions matching TRBD2. V was clipped by 6 bases and J by 14 bases; unmatched bases: 3. The CDR3 contains 11 residues. Germline assignment: CDR1 MNHEY and CDR2 SVGAGI. CDR3 nucleotide sequence: TGTGCCAGCAGCTCTAGCGGGAGGGCGTATTTT. It yields the protein CASSSSGRAYF.

The V call is TRBV19, the J call TRBJ1-5; D possibly corresponds to TRBD1 (5 bases). Germline CDR1 LNHDA, CDR2 SQIVND (reference sequence). This CDR3 is 12 amino acids long. The V end was cut by 6 bases, the J end by 7 bases, with 10 bases between. CDR3 sequence reads: CASRNGGQPQHF. CDR3 DNA sequence: TGTGCCAGTAGAAACGGGGGGCAGCCCCAGCATTTT.

This chain joins TRBV28 and TRBJ2-4, with 12 bases lining up with TRBD2. CDR3 length: 14 amino acids. The V gene's germline CDR1 is MDHEN and CDR2 SYDVKM. V gave up 8 bases and J gave up 7 bases; unmatched junction bases: 6. In DNA, the CDR3 is TGTGCCAGCTGGACTAGCGGGACGGGGAACATTCAGTACTTC. This sequence encodes CASWTSGTGNIQYF.